This T cell receptor beta chain was captured by sequencing in a study of vaccination effects on CD4 cells after COVID-19. Subsequent to a culture period of around eleven days, CD4+ T cells were isolated. A note on this clone: The antigen remains undetermined.

Clones were sequenced by immunoSEQ multiplex PCR, and TCRdb holds only the in-frame ones, with some missing. Of tens of thousands of clones listed, about four fifths are singletons. Looked up from germline, CDR1 is SGDLS and CDR2 is YYNGEE. This CDR3 is 14 amino acids long. V lost 4 bases and J lost 6, with 16 bases in between. The origin of this receptor is a human donor who received a COVID-19 vaccine. This chain links TRBV9 with TRBJ1-2, with D possibly matching TRBD1 (6 bases). Sequences were derived from CD4+ T cells from PBMCs cultured without peptide, sampled before COVID-19 vaccination. The CDR3 DNA reads TGTGCCAGCAGCCCTCGGGACTGGGGGCATGGCTACACCTTC. Translated: CASSPRDWGHGYTF.